This T cell receptor (beta chain) was documented in a study of vaccination effects on CD4 cells after COVID-19. Study at large: Samples gathered post-vaccine arrived a median of 72 days past the second dose.

V gave up 1 base and J gave up 10 bases, with 23 bases separating them. Germline V lookup: CDR1 LGHDT, CDR2 YNNKEL (reference sequence). The CDR3 is 17 amino acids. Details on this clone: Its antigen is as yet unknown.

Antigen-specific CD4+ T cells were expanded (with viral peptide pools) by the ViraFEST assay ahead of sequencing. Isolation of CD4+ T cells took place after about ten days of culture. Vaccination of participants consisted of two doses of either the BNT162b2 or mRNA-1273 vaccine. Nobody among the vaccine recipients had prior SARS-CoV-2 infection (nucleocapsid antibodies were negative). Here immunoSEQ multiplex PCR was the method, and the copy in TCRdb shows in-frame clones only, minus some. The table records tens of thousands of clones, about two thirds of them present only once. The receptor comes from a human donor who received a COVID-19 vaccine. The source material was CD4+ T cells from PBMCs cultured with SARS-CoV-2 spike peptides, sampled after COVID-19 vaccination. The genes are TRBV3-1 (or the pseudogene TRBV3-2) and TRBJ2-1, with D possibly TRBD1 on 6 matching bases. The chain's CDR3 is CASSQVIKGKQGSEQFF. As DNA, the CDR3 is TGTGCCAGCAGCCAAGTCATAAAAGGGAAACAGGGTTCAGAGCAGTTCTTC.